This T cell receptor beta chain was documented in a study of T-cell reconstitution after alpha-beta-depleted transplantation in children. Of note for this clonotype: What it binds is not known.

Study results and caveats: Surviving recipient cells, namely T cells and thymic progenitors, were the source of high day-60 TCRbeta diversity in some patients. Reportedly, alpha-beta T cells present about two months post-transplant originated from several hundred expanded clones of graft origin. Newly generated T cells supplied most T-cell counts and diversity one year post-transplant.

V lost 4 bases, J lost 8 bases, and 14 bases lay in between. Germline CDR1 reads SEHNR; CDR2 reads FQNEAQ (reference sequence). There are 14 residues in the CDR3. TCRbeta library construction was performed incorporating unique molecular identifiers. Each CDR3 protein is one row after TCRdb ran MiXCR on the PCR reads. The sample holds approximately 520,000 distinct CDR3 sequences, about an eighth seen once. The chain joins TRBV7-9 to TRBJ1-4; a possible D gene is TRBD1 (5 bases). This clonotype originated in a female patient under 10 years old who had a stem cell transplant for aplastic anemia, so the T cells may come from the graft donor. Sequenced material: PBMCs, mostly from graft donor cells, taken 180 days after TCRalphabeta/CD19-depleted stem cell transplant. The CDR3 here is CASSSGSSEEKLFF. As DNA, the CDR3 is TGTGCCAGCAGCTCAGGGTCTTCGGAAGAAAAACTGTTTTTT.